This is a list of T cell receptor beta chains from one sample in a study of beta chain features in type 1 diabetes. Data came from immunoSEQ multiplex PCR; TCRdb stores just in-frame clones and leaves some out. In the table there are about 340,000 clones, roughly 14% of which are singletons. Material for sequencing was naive CD4+ T cells from blood. The receptor source for this set is a woman aged 18-29 years with type 1 diabetes. CDR3s include the opening cysteine and the closing phenylalanine or tryptophan. D genes are given only for firm matches. The listing skips clone size in some rows; elsewhere it reads once, few, many or a size class.

J: TRBJ2-2; D: .; V: TRBV2; size: .; DNA: TGTGCCAGCAGAGGGACTGGGGAAACCGGGGAGCTGTTTTTT; CDR3: CASRGTGETGELFF
J: TRBJ1-1; D: TRBD1; V: TRBV4-2; size: .; DNA: TGTGCCAGCAGCCAAGAGACAGGGGCGAACACTGAAGCTTTCTTT; CDR3: CASSQETGANTEAFF
J: TRBJ2-1; D: TRBD2; V: TRBV18; size: .; DNA: TGTGCCAGCTCAGCGGGACTAGTAGACAATGAGCAGTTCTTC; CDR3: CASSAGLVDNEQFF
J: TRBJ2-7; D: TRBD1; V: TRBV29-1; size: .; DNA: TGCAGCGTGGCACAGGGGGTGGTTTCCTACGAGCAGTACTTC; CDR3: CSVAQGVVSYEQYF
J: TRBJ2-2; D: TRBD2; V: TRBV30; size: few; DNA: TGTGCCTGGAGTGGGTCGGGACTATACGACGGGGAGCTGTTTTTT; CDR3: CAWSGSGLYDGELFF
J: TRBJ1-4; D: .; V: TRBV15; size: few; DNA: TGTGCCACCAGCAGACCCGGGTCTCAGCGGGAAAAACTGTTTTTT; CDR3: CATSRPGSQREKLFF
J: TRBJ1-2; D: .; V: TRBV28; size: few; DNA: TGTGCCAGCAGTTTCGCGGGCCACTATGGCTACACCTTC; CDR3: CASSFAGHYGYTF
J: TRBJ2-7; D: TRBD2; V: TRBV9; size: few; DNA: TGTGCCAGCAGCGTAGAACTAGCGGGACGCGAGCAGTACTTC; CDR3: CASSVELAGREQYF
J: TRBJ2-3; D: .; V: TRBV29-1; size: .; DNA: TGCAGCGTTGAAGATCGGGTTGTACTAAATTCAGATACGCAGTATTTT; CDR3: CSVEDRVVLNSDTQYF
J: TRBJ1-1; D: TRBD1; V: TRBV19; size: .; DNA: TGTGCCAGTAGGAAGGGGGCGGGGAACACTGAAGCTTTCTTT; CDR3: CASRKGAGNTEAFF
J: TRBJ2-7; D: TRBD2; V: TRBV28; size: .; DNA: TGTGCCAGCAGTCCGGGACTAGCGGGAGCCTACGAGCAGTACTTC; CDR3: CASSPGLAGAYEQYF
J: TRBJ2-3; D: TRBD2; V: TRBV11-3; size: .; DNA: TGTGCCAGCAGCCGGAGGGTAGCGGGAGGAGATACGCAGTATTTT; CDR3: CASSRRVAGGDTQYF
J: TRBJ2-7; D: .; V: TRBV14; size: .; DNA: TGTGCCAGCAGCCATCCTGGCGGATCACCCCCTTACGAGCAGTACTTC; CDR3: CASSHPGGSPPYEQYF